This TCR beta chain was identified in a study of T cells in pancreatic ductal adenocarcinoma (dated by TCRdb to 2015 to 2018). For the study in its entirety: The work assessed suppressive cells as well as CD8+ T cells infiltrating resected pancreatic ductal adenocarcinoma, measuring their numbers, locations, and properties, in order to shed light on the adaptive T-cell response that occurs naturally. Overall study outcomes, separate from this receptor: Because most pancreatic cancer patients present with inoperable disease, the resected cohort was biased toward the minority with early-stage disease. Compared with tumor samples, blood samples had more total productive templates and about 8-fold more unique clonotypes. T-cell clonality did not differ significantly between tumor and blood, with mean clonality approximately 0.11 in tumors and approximately 0.072 in blood. Because tumors are enriched in CD45RO+ effector T cells rather than naive T cells, which biases toward lower diversity, comparisons of clonality between tumor and blood may be biased.

In the germline V gene, CDR1 corresponds to SQVTM and CDR2 to ANQGSEA. Unmatched junction bases come to 11, with V trimmed by 7 bases and J by 1 base. Inclusive of the bounding cysteine and phenylalanine, the CDR3 is 16 residues long. Only CDR3 DNA remains: 48 bases, in frame from the first base. TCR beta CDR3 regions were amplified from genomic DNA using the immunoSEQ hsTCRB kit. An Illumina HiSeq system was used to carry out high-throughput TRB CDR3 sequencing. As for the original processing: The immunoSEQ software was used to analyze sequencing reads, and nonproductive sequences containing premature stops or frame-shifts were excluded. To calculate repertoire clonality, Shannon entropy was normalized by log2 of the number of unique productive sequences, and that value was subtracted from one. The source is immuneACCESS, and TCRdb retained only in-frame sequences with V and J called. Part of the clones is not carried over; for the studies checked, unresolved V genes explain less than half of this, and the remainder is unexplained. V, J and clone size derive from that table, while D and trimming were established from the DNA sequence. Present in this sample are over 85,000 clones, more than 90% of which were seen just once. Of the sample, around 2.9% is held by the ten largest clones.

As concerns this clone: No cognate antigen has been identified for it. No qualities accompany the bases; no much larger clone lies one base away.

The pancreatic ductal adenocarcinoma patients who were selected had gone through surgery without receiving any neoadjuvant therapy. Peripheral blood was collected in heparin tubes, and PBMCs were then isolated from the blood with a histopaque density gradient and cryopreserved in about 10% DMSO. Using the DNeasy Blood and Tissue Kit along with Proteinase K and RNase treatment, genomic DNA was extracted from about seven PBMC specimens and under ten flash-frozen tumor specimens. The sequence derives from a human donor with pancreatic ductal adenocarcinoma. Material: PBMCs. The chain is assembled from TRBV29-1 and TRBJ2-3, with 10 junctional bases fitting TRBD1. CDR3 region: CSEKGGTGEGTDTQYF. The sequence in DNA is TGCAGCGAGAAGGGAGGGACAGGGGAAGGCACAGATACGCAGTATTTT.